This T cell receptor (beta chain) was sequenced in a study of shared clonotypes between healthy human individuals. Study summary: There were three CD4 naive, three CD4 memory, two CD8 naive and one CD8 memory plates per donor.

Generated by immunoSEQ multiplex PCR, the TCRdb table keeps only in-frame clones and is missing some. This table holds 1,400,000 or so clones, 98% found once. On this clone itself: Its antigen is as yet unknown.

V was shortened by 6 bases and J by 8 bases, with 24 bases between the two germline ends. CDR3 length: 16 residues. CDR1 and CDR2 (germline): SGHVS, FNYEAQ. The donors, healthy adults who were HIV-negative, had experienced no recent acute infections or vaccinations. Notes on the study in general: With a few donors compared, roughly 5% of naive CD4 clonotypes were shared. Some clonotypes were shared by all four sorted-subset donors, while others were not shared. The non-shared ones had lower generation probabilities than the shared ones.

The clonotype was recovered from a man in his thirties or forties in good health. Sequencing input: naive CD4+ T cells sorted from blood. Subset: CD45RA+ positively selected. V usage is TRBV7-6 and J usage is TRBJ2-3; tentatively, D is TRBD1 or TRBD2 (6 bases each). The CDR3 loop reads CASSLTPPAGQGTQYF. The CDR3 nucleotides read TGTGCCAGCAGTTTGACCCCCCCGGCGGGACAAGGTACGCAGTATTTT.